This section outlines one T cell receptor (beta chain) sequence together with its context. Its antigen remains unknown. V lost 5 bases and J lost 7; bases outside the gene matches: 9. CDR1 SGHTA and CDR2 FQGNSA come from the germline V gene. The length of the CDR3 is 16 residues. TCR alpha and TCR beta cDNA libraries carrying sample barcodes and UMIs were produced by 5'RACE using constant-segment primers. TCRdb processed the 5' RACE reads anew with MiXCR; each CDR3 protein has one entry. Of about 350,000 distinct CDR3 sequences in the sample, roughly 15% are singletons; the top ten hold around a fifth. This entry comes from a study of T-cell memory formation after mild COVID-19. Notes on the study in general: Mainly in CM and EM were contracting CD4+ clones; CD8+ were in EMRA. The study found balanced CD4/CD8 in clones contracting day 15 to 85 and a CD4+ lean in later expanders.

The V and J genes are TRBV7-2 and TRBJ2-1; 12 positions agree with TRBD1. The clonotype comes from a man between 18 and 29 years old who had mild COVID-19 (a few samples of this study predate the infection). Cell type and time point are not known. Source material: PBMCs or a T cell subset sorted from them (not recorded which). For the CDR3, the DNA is TGTGCCAGCAGCCTGAACCCGGGACAGGGGGCGAATGAGCAGTTCTTC. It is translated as CASSLNPGQGANEQFF.